Sequencing of this TCR beta chain was carried out in a study of neoadjuvant anti-PD-1 for oral cavity cancer. At the level of the study: Most patients had three to four biweekly doses of 3 mg/kg nivolumab before resection.

Concerning this clone: Antigen specificity is unknown.

Two replicates per tumor sample, mostly from about 5.2 ug of genomic DNA. Assay used: immunoSEQ multiplex PCR; TCRdb lists only in-frame clones, some missing. The sample carries around 21,000 clones, more than 35% recorded once. Time point described: after neoadjuvant nivolumab, at surgical resection. These oral cavity squamous cell carcinomas were HPV-negative and locally advanced. The germline gives CDR1 SGHNT, CDR2 YYREEE (reference sequence). Trimming took 7 bases from V and 2 from J; bases not matched to a gene: 9. The CDR3 length is 14 residues. Study-wide results and limits: Pretreatment Treg/Th17 ratio correlated inversely with post-treatment tumor clonality.

This sequence was found in a person aged 35 to 85 with oral cavity squamous cell carcinoma. This chain joins TRBV5-4 and TRBJ2-7, with 7 bases fitting TRBD2. The input for sequencing was tumor tissue, taken after nivolumab (anti-PD-1) treatment. The CDR3 DNA follows: TGTGCCAGCGCGGTTTGGGGGGGAGCCTACGAGCAGTACTTC. This translates into CASAVWGGAYEQYF. The full variable domain, in which reference TRBV5-4 and TRBJ2-7 provide the parts outside the CDR3, is ETGVTQSPTHLIKTRGQQVTLRCSSQSGHNTVSWYQQALGQGPQFIFQYYREEENGRGNFPPRFSGLQFPNYSSELNVNALELDDSALYLCASAVWGGAYEQYFGPGTRLTVT.